The T cell receptor beta chain under discussion was sequenced for a study of cytomegalovirus exposure and HLA in healthy donors. Overall study findings and caveats: Through in vitro validation, three CMV-associated chains were shown to be specific for CMV antigens. For TCR beta chains, V- and J-gene trimming was later linked to a missense DCLRE1C variant.

V was clipped by 3 bases and J by 3 bases; unmatched bases: 11. The CDR3 runs to 17 residues. Germline assignment: CDR1 MGHRA and CDR2 YSYEKL. PCR primers comprised 60 Vbeta and 13 Jbeta primers. Assay: immunoSEQ multiplex PCR; the TCRdb copy retains only in-frame clones and omits some. The profile covers over 150,000 clones, with 75% to 90% appearing a single time and 6% to 7.5% taken by the ten largest. With respect to this clone: Its cognate antigen is unknown.

Material: PBMCs. The source is a man in his thirties or forties in good health and CMV-seropositive. The chain recombines TRBV4-1 with TRBJ2-4; 7 bases line up with TRBD1. CDR3 protein: CASSHRGGDMVKNIQYF. CDR3 coding DNA: TGCGCCAGCAGCCATAGAGGGGGCGATATGGTCAAAAACATTCAGTACTTC.